The present entry profiles one T cell receptor (beta chain) with its context. V trimming: 5 bases; J trimming: 8 bases; junction bases outside the gene matches: 18. The CDR3 runs 17 residues. Per the germline V gene, CDR1 is SEHNR and CDR2 is FQNEAQ (reference sequence). The data are from a study of technical replicates of blood from a few donors. TCRdb's table, derived via immunoSEQ multiplex PCR, lists solely in-frame clones and lacks some. The table lists about 14,000 clones, 80% of them singletons. The sequenced material came from PBMCs. This TCR came from a human donor in good health. The chain carries TRBV7-9 and TRBJ2-4; 7 bases map to TRBD2. The CDR3 sequence is CASSPPDPSGFYHIQYF. CDR3 in DNA: TGTGCCAGCAGCCCCCCCGACCCTAGCGGTTTTTACCACATTCAGTACTTC.